This T cell receptor beta chain was captured by sequencing in a study of STAT5B mutations in CD4+ large granular lymphocyte leukemia. V gave up 4 bases and J gave up 8 bases; unmatched junction bases: 9. This CDR3 has 14 amino acids. Germline loops: CDR1 SGHRS, CDR2 YFSETQ. In regard to this clone: Its cognate antigen is unknown.

The assay was run at survey level. Authors' processing steps: A productive frequency of 2.59 x 10-5 was the lowest detectable. The data were produced by immunoSEQ multiplex PCR, yet TCRdb's version contains in-frame clones alone and is incomplete. The D gene and trimming were derived from the DNA, and the V and J assignments and clone size from that table. In the table there are about 30,000 clones, more than 75% of which are singletons. Points from the study as a whole: Top patient clones used TRBV06 genes more often: 8/27 versus 2/35 in controls. No patients shared main leukemic clonotypes, though about 26% appeared at low frequency elsewhere.

The sequencing input was CD4+ T cells from blood buffy coats. This chain joins TRBV5-1 and TRBJ1-2; TRBD1 aligns across 9 bases. The receptor was isolated from a human donor in good health. CDR3 DNA: TGCGCCAGCAGCCACACAGGGGGCGCCGGGGGCTACACCTTC. This codes for CASSHTGGAGGYTF.